Following are 28 T cell receptor beta chains from one sample sequenced in a study of T cells in tumors after PD-1 blockade. Profiled with immunoSEQ multiplex PCR; TCRdb holds only in-frame clones, not every one. This table holds 7,000 to 9,000 clones, roughly two thirds found once. The starting material was tumor tissue, obtained after anti-PD-1 treatment. Receptors originate from a human donor with basal cell carcinoma.

This clone was detected a few times. This chain joins TRBV29-1 and TRBJ2-7; 7 bases are a match to TRBD1. J gave up 7 bases and V 1 base, and 10 bases lay outside the gene matches. The V gene's germline CDR1 is SQVTM and CDR2 ANQGSEA. This CDR3 spans 14 amino acids. The CDR3 protein is CSVEGEGAFQEQYF. DNA for the CDR3: TGCAGCGTTGAAGGCGAGGGGGCGTTTCAGGAGCAGTACTTC.

J is TRBJ2-2 and V is TRBV9; 13 bases map to TRBD2. V gave up 4 bases and J gave up 7 bases; unmatched junction bases: 10. Germline-derived CDR1 and CDR2 are SGDLS and YYNGEE. The CDR3 is 17 amino acids. The CDR3 sequence: CASSSKGLAGRIGELFF. In nucleotides, the CDR3 is TGTGCCAGCAGCTCGAAGGGACTAGCGGGACGGATCGGGGAGCTGTTTTTT.

Only a few counts were recorded for this clone. J is TRBJ1-1 and V is TRBV18; 7 bases fit TRBD1. The V and J ends lost 3 bases and 5 bases, in that order; junction bases with no gene match: 6. The CDR3 totals 14 residues. The germline V gene has CDR1 KGHSH and CDR2 LQKENI. The CDR3 reads CASSPSGQRTEAFF. CDR3 nucleotide sequence: TGTGCCAGCTCACCTTCGGGACAGAGAACTGAAGCTTTCTTT.

V and J are TRBV18 and TRBJ2-3; no clear D gene. Germline CDR1 KGHSH, CDR2 LQKENI. There are 12 residues in the CDR3. Trimming cost V 10 bases and J 0 bases, with 8 bases left between them. This CDR3 reads CATPDSTDTQYF. The CDR3 bases are TGTGCCACCCCGGACAGCACAGATACGCAGTATTTT.

The chain has TRBV4-1 and TRBJ1-2, with TRBD1 matching over 7 bases. The trim removed 1 base at V and 7 bases at J, leaving 6 bases unmatched. The CDR3 totals 14 residues. Germline assignment: CDR1 MGHRA and CDR2 YSYEKL. CDR3 nucleotide sequence: TGCGCCAGCAGCCAAGGACAGGGCTCGCTTGGCTACACCTTC. Protein: CASSQGQGSLGYTF.

The gene calls are TRBV6-5 and TRBJ1-5, with no clear D. This CDR3 comprises 14 residues. Germline V lookup: CDR1 MNHEY, CDR2 SVGAGI. Trimming stripped 8 bases from V and 4 bases from J, with 15 bases between. The CDR3 reads CASAPYGNNQPQHF. In DNA, the CDR3 is TGTGCCAGCGCCCCCTACGGGAATAATCAGCCCCAGCATTTT.

The chain joins TRBV7-9 to TRBJ1-3; D is uncertain. The germline V and J ends were trimmed by 5 bases and 0 bases, with 14 bases remaining between them. The CDR3 covers 16 residues. Germline V gives CDR1 SEHNR, CDR2 FQNEAQ (reference sequence). CDR3 bases: TGTGCCAGCAGCCGAGAGGAGTATTTCTCTGGAAACACCATATATTTT. Translated, it gives CASSREEYFSGNTIYF.

This clone has just a few counts. The chain joins TRBV27 to TRBJ1-5; D is uncertain. The CDR3 runs 14 residues. Trimming took off 3 bases at V and 3 bases at J, with 9 bases between the two ends. Per the germline V gene, CDR1 is MNHEY and CDR2 is SMNVEV (reference sequence). The CDR3 spells CASSLEGINQPQHF. The CDR3 DNA sequence: TGTGCCAGCAGTTTGGAGGGAATCAATCAGCCCCAGCATTTT.

This chain uses TRBV7-6 with TRBJ2-7; 7 nucleotides agree with TRBD2. There are 16 residues in the CDR3. Per germline, CDR1 SGHVS and CDR2 FNYEAQ. J gave up 0 bases and V 2 bases, and 7 bases lay outside the gene matches. CDR3 nucleotide sequence: TGTGCCAGCAGCTTACTGGGGGGGTCGAGCTCCTACGAGCAGTACTTC. The encoded protein is CASSLLGGSSSYEQYF.

The chain combines TRBV6-5 with TRBJ1-5, with TRBD1 identical over 8 bases. The length of the CDR3 is 14 residues. CDR1 MNHEY and CDR2 SVGAGI come from the germline V gene. V lost 7 bases, J lost 7 bases, and 9 bases stayed unmatched. CDR3 protein: CASILDREYQPQHF. The CDR3 DNA is TGTGCCAGCATATTGGACAGGGAGTACCAGCCCCAGCATTTT.

This chain links TRBV27 with TRBJ2-2; TRBD2 matches 13 bases. CDR3 length: 18 amino acids. Trimming at V came to 2 bases and at J to 3 bases, leaving 6 bases not matched to a gene. Germline assignment: CDR1 MNHEY and CDR2 SMNVEV (reference sequence). CDR3 residues: CASSLTPLAGGDTGELFF. Here the CDR3 DNA reads TGTGCCAGCAGTTTAACCCCACTAGCGGGAGGGGACACCGGGGAGCTGTTTTTT.

This chain connects TRBV27 to TRBJ1-5; unclear D gene. The CDR3 contains 16 residues. Germline loops: CDR1 MNHEY, CDR2 SMNVEV (reference sequence). Trimming took off 1 base at V and 2 bases at J, with 12 bases between the two ends. The CDR3 protein is CASSLYRGSGNQPQHF. DNA for the CDR3: TGTGCCAGCAGTTTATACAGAGGTTCGGGCAATCAGCCCCAGCATTTT.

Only a few counts were recorded for this clone. V usage is TRBV5-1 and J usage is TRBJ2-2; D not resolved. The CDR3 is made up of 14 amino acids. Trimming left V 3 bases short and J 3 bases short, with 9 bases between. Germline V CDR1 and CDR2: SGHRS, YFSETQ. Here the CDR3 DNA reads TGCGCCAGCAGCTCCCTTAGCTACACCGGGGAGCTGTTTTTT. It codes for CASSSLSYTGELFF.

A remark on this clone: The junction differs from germline at one of its ends, possibly a read error. The rearrangement joins TRBV29-1 to TRBJ1-4; D might be TRBD1 (6 bases). This CDR3 has 14 residues. In germline, CDR1 is SQVTM, CDR2 ANQGSEA. CDR3 coding DNA: TGCAGCGTGGAAGTGTCAGGGGTAGGCGAAAAACTGTTTTTT. It is translated as CSVEVSGVGEKLFF. Looking up the rest from reference TRBV29-1 and TRBJ1-4 gives the full variable domain: SAVISQKPSRDICQRGTSLTIQCQVDSQVTMMFWYRQQPGQSLTLIATANQGSEATYESGFVIDKFPISRPNLTFSTLTVSNMSPEDSSIYLCSVEVSGVGEKLFFGSGTQLSVL.

The chain employs TRBV27 and TRBJ1-1; D remains unclear. CDR1 is MNHEY and CDR2 is SMNVEV in the germline V gene (reference sequence). Trimming stripped 4 bases from V and 6 bases from J, with 18 bases between. This CDR3 has 15 residues. The CDR3 DNA reads as TGTGCCAGCAGTTCCGGGAGAGGGAAAGGCGCTGAAGCTTTCTTT. Translating gives CASSSGRGKGAEAFF.

V is TRBV5-1 and J is TRBJ1-4, with 7 bases matching TRBD1. The CDR3 length is 19 residues. The germline V gene encodes CDR1 SGHRS and CDR2 YFSETQ. With 4 bases clipped from V and 0 bases from J, the junction kept 15 bases outside the gene matches. The DNA for the CDR3 is TGCGCCAGCAGCAGACCGGGACAGCCTTATCTTGCAACTAATGAAAAACTGTTTTTT. Translating it yields CASSRPGQPYLATNEKLFF.

The V gene is TRBV19, the J gene TRBJ1-4, with TRBD1 matching over 9 bases. The CDR3 totals 15 residues. Germline-derived CDR1 and CDR2 are LNHDA and SQIVND (reference sequence). The J segment lost 4 bases and the V segment lost 10 bases, leaving 10 bases of the junction unmatched. The CDR3 coding sequence is TGTGCCACCTCAGGGGGACAGGGATATAATGAAAAACTGTTTTTT. It translates to CATSGGQGYNEKLFF.

The chain carries TRBV30 and TRBJ2-3; D call uncertain. CDR3 length: 12 amino acids. Germline V lookup: CDR1 GTSNPN, CDR2 SVGIG (reference sequence). Trimming shortened V by 3 bases and J by 2 bases, and 6 bases separated the two germline ends. CDR3 protein: CAWSVATDTQYF. The CDR3 DNA is TGTGCCTGGAGCGTCGCCACAGATACGCAGTATTTT.

This rearrangement joins TRBV12-3 or TRBV12-4 to TRBJ1-2; D is unclear. The CDR3 is 13 residues long. The V gene lost 6 bases and the J gene lost 8 bases, with 16 bases spanning the gap. The CDR3: CASSQAGRAGYTF. CDR3 DNA: TGTGCCAGCAGCCAGGCGGGTAGGGCCGGCTACACCTTC.

A note on this clone: A read error may account for a junction end that differs from germline. This chain uses TRBV19 with TRBJ1-4; D is ambiguous. Germline V gene data show CDR1 as LNHDA and CDR2 as SQIVND (reference sequence). This CDR3 comprises 15 residues. The DNA for the CDR3 is TGTGCCAGTAGTCTAGACGGCTTACCTAATGAAAAACTGTTTTTT. Its protein is CASSLDGLPNEKLFF.

V is TRBV2 and J is TRBJ2-1, with D perhaps TRBD2 (6 bases). Trimming shortened V by 7 bases and J by 7 bases, and 14 bases separated the two germline ends. CDR1 and CDR2 (germline): SNHLY, FYNNEI. This CDR3 comprises 13 residues. This CDR3 reads CASKDGSKNEQFF. The CDR3 coding sequence is TGTGCCAGCAAAGACGGGAGTAAGAATGAGCAGTTCTTC.

The chain uses TRBV4-1 and TRBJ1-1; no definite D call. The germline V and J ends were trimmed by 0 bases and 7 bases, with 3 bases remaining between them. The CDR3 totals 11 residues. Germline V CDR1 and CDR2: MGHRA, YSYEKL. The CDR3 DNA follows: TGCGCCAGCAGCCAAGATTTTGAAGCTTTCTTT. This gives the protein CASSQDFEAFF.

A single count supports this clone. This rearrangement joins TRBV5-4 to TRBJ2-5; 8 nucleotides match TRBD2. The CDR3 contains 15 residues. V shed 6 bases and J 3 bases; nucleotides not matched to a gene: 10. Per the germline V gene, CDR1 is SGHNT and CDR2 is YYREEE (reference sequence). Written as DNA, the CDR3 is TGTGCCAGCAACACGGGGGGACTAGGGAAAGAGACCCAGTACTTC. Protein: CASNTGGLGKETQYF.

The V gene is TRBV27, the J gene TRBJ2-7; D uncertain. The CDR3 length is 20 residues. The germline gives CDR1 MNHEY, CDR2 SMNVEV (reference sequence). Trimming took 3 bases from V and 0 from J, leaving 27 bases between them. The CDR3: CASSFQRRSIWAADSYEQYF. The CDR3 DNA reads TGTGCCAGCAGTTTTCAGCGCCGGAGTATTTGGGCAGCCGACTCCTACGAGCAGTACTTC.

Only a few counts were recorded for this clone. The rearrangement uses TRBV27 and TRBJ1-6; maybe TRBD1 (6 bases). The CDR3 covers 15 residues. Trimming cost V 5 bases and J 3 bases, with 11 bases left between them. Germline V gives CDR1 MNHEY, CDR2 SMNVEV (reference sequence). The CDR3 loop is CASSPRTVYNSPLHF. The CDR3 DNA reads TGTGCCAGCAGTCCGAGGACAGTCTATAATTCACCCCTCCACTTT.

By its share, this clone is large (0.1 to 1%). The chain links TRBV7-9 to TRBJ2-1; 8 nucleotides agree with TRBD1. The CDR3 is 15 amino acids. Germline assignment: CDR1 SEHNR and CDR2 FQNEAQ (reference sequence). The J segment lost 7 bases and the V segment lost 3 bases, leaving 8 bases of the junction unmatched. CDR3 sequence reads: CASSLWTGNSNEQFF. The CDR3 bases are TGTGCCAGCAGCTTGTGGACAGGGAATTCGAATGAGCAGTTCTTC.

This sequence joins TRBV28 and TRBJ1-4; weak D call: TRBD1 (5 bases). The CDR3 length is 13 residues. With 10 bases removed from V and 8 bases from J, the gap between germline ends came to 17 bases. Germline CDR1 and CDR2: MDHEN and SYDVKM. For the CDR3, the DNA is TGTGCCACCGAAAGGGGCGGGAACGAAAAACTGTTTTTT. It encodes CATERGGNEKLFF.

The chain couples TRBV6-4 to TRBJ2-3; 8 bases line up with TRBD2. Per the germline V gene, CDR1 is MRHNA and CDR2 is SNTAGT. Trimming at V came to 3 bases and at J to 2 bases, leaving 4 bases not matched to a gene. The CDR3 runs 15 residues. The CDR3 coding sequence is TGTGCCAGCAGTGAGGCGGGGGGCGCCACAGATACGCAGTATTTT. Encoded protein: CASSEAGGATDTQYF.